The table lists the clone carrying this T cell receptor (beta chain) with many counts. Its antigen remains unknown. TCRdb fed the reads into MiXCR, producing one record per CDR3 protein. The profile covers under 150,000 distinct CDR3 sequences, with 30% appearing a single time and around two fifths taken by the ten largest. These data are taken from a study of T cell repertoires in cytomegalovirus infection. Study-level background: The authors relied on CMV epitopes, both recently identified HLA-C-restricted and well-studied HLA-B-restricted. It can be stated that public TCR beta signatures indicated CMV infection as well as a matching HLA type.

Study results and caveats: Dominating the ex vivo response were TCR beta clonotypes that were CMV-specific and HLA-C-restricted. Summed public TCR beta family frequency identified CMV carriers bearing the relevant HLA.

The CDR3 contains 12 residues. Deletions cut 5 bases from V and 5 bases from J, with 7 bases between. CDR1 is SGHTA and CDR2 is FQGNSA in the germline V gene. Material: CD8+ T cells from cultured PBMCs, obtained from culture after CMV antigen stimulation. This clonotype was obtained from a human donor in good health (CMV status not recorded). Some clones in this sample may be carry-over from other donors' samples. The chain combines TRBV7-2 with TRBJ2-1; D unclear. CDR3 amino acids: CASSPINNEQFF. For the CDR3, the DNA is TGTGCCAGCAGCCCTATAAACAATGAGCAGTTCTTC.